This T cell receptor (beta chain) was sequenced during a study of blood T cells in healthy people across ages. Of note for this clonotype: No antigen is known for it.

At least 7 million PBMCs were isolated per sample. Study-wide findings and caveats: When set beside aged donors, long-lived donors presented more naive CD4+ cells and higher diversity. Strongly correlated with naive T cell percentage was TCR beta diversity.

Then a second PCR, running roughly 7 to 11 cycles, was carried out with a sample-barcoded 5' primer and a J-beta primer mix. One entry per CDR3 protein, called by TCRdb with MiXCR from the 5' RACE reads. Of around 600,000 distinct CDR3 sequences listed, under 55% are singletons. The receptor was derived from a man older than 75 in good health. The sequencing input was blood.

The CDR3 DNA reads TGCGCCAGCAGCTTACAGGGGGGGACCAATCAGCCCCAGCATTTT. Protein sequence: CASSLQGGTNQPQHF. The chain carries TRBV5-1 and TRBJ1-5; 8 bases fit TRBD1. CDR1 and CDR2 from the germline V gene are SGHRS and YFSETQ. This CDR3 contains 15 residues. Trimming at V came to 2 bases and at J to 3 bases, leaving 4 bases not matched to a gene.